What follows describes a single T cell receptor beta chain. Its matching antigen is unknown. Using immunoSEQ multiplex PCR, the repertoire was profiled, and TCRdb retains in-frame clones only, with some absent. Of 40,000 to 55,000 clones listed, 85% to 95% are singletons. These data originate in a study of T cell clonotyping in hematopoietic cell transplantation. General study results and limits: Recipient TCR diversity dropped after transplant; expanded clonotypes rose from day 30 to 180.

Material: peripheral blood mononuclear cells. This receptor was obtained from a woman in her forties or fifties in good health. Some clones in this sample may be carry-over from other donors' samples.

The CDR3 sequence: CAWSVLSDTNNSPLHF. CDR3 bases: TGTGCCTGGAGTGTACTGTCGGACACCAATAATTCACCCCTCCACTTT. The chain recombines TRBV30 with TRBJ1-6, with a tentative D call TRBD1 (5 bases). The CDR3 length is 16 residues. Trimming cost V 0 bases and J 5 bases, with 14 bases left between them. Germline values: CDR1 GTSNPN, CDR2 SVGIG (reference sequence).